The clone carrying this TCR beta chain appeared a few times. As yet, its antigen is unknown. From germline, CDR1 is LGHNA and CDR2 YNFKEQ. Trimming shortened V by 1 base and J by 3 bases, and 7 bases separated the two germline ends. The CDR3 totals 15 residues. This record comes from a study of cytotoxic CD8 clonotypes in ibrutinib-treated CLL. Study details: Patient counts were roughly 10 relapsed/refractory, roughly 15 treatment-naive and around 18 IGHV unmutated.

Clones were read by immunoSEQ multiplex PCR, and TCRdb kept only the in-frame ones, dropping some. The sample has hundreds of thousands of clones; about 77% are singletons. Findings and limits, study-wide: The study sampled sustained-remission and progressing patients at different times.

This chain connects TRBV4-2 to TRBJ2-6; D gene unclear. Sequencing used PBMCs, obtained before ibrutinib treatment. This sequence originates from a human donor with chronic lymphocytic leukemia. DNA of the CDR3: TGTGCCAGCAGCCAAGCAAACAATGGGGCCAACGTCCTGACTTTC. This encodes CASSQANNGANVLTF.